A single sample is the source of the 9 T cell receptor beta chains below, sequenced in a study of T cell responses to AZD1222 COVID-19 vaccine. Profiling relied on immunoSEQ multiplex PCR, and the TCRdb table lists in-frame clones only, not all of them. The table records roughly 120,000 clones, roughly 87% of them present only once. This specimen was peripheral blood, taken on day 0 of AZD1222 vaccination. These receptor sequences come from an adult in good health.

The rearrangement links TRBV11-3 to TRBJ2-5; D is ambiguous. The CDR3 is 16 residues long. V was pared by 3 bases and J by 2 bases, with 16 bases between. From germline, CDR1 is SGHNT and CDR2 YENEEA. CDR3 bases: TGTGCCAGCAGCTTTGTTTTCTTGAGAAATCAAGAGACCCAGTACTTC. Its protein product is CASSFVFLRNQETQYF.

CDR3 sequence (DNA): TGTGCCAGCAGCTTAGTCGGGTACGAGCAGTACTTC. It is translated as CASSLVGYEQYF. The genes are TRBV11-3 and TRBJ2-7; D is unresolved. The V end was cut by 1 base, the J end by 4 bases, with 5 bases between. CDR3 length: 12 amino acids. Germline V gives CDR1 SGHNT, CDR2 YENEEA. Looking up the rest from reference TRBV11-3 and TRBJ2-7 gives the full variable domain: EAGVVQSPRYKIIEKKQPVAFWCNPISGHNTLYWYLQNLGQGPELLIRYENEEAVDDSQLPKDRFSAERLKGVDSTLKIQPAELGDSAVYLCASSLVGYEQYFGPGTRLTVT.

This chain uses TRBV6-2 or TRBV6-3 with TRBJ1-1, with 7 bases identical to TRBD1. Trimming took 0 bases from V and 4 from J; bases not matched to a gene: 2. Germline lookup yields CDR1 MNHEY and CDR2 SVGEGT. The CDR3 runs to 14 residues. This CDR3 is CASSYSTGFTEAFF. CDR3 bases: TGTGCCAGCAGTTACTCGACAGGGTTCACTGAAGCTTTCTTT.

The chain has TRBV4-3 and TRBJ2-7, with 8 bases that match TRBD2. The CDR3 is 16 residues long. Germline V lookup: CDR1 LGHNA, CDR2 YSLEER. V shed 2 bases, J shed 6 bases, and the junction held 12 bases outside the gene matches. The CDR3 loop reads CASSQPIGTGGSEQYF. Here the CDR3 DNA reads TGCGCCAGCAGCCAACCGATTGGGACGGGAGGGAGCGAGCAGTACTTC.

The chain carries TRBV5-4 and TRBJ1-4, with D tentatively TRBD1 (6 bases). Germline CDR1 is SGHNT and CDR2 is YYREEE (reference sequence). The ends were cut back, 1 base at V and 5 bases at J, with 12 bases in the middle. The CDR3 length is 15 residues. CDR3 coding DNA: TGTGCCAGCAGCTTGATAGACAGGTCAAATGAAAAACTGTTTTTT. This encodes CASSLIDRSNEKLFF. The variable domain in full, with the rest retrieved from reference TRBV5-4 and TRBJ1-4, is ETGVTQSPTHLIKTRGQQVTLRCSSQSGHNTVSWYQQALGQGPQFIFQYYREEENGRGNFPPRFSGLQFPNYSSELNVNALELDDSALYLCASSLIDRSNEKLFFGSGTQLSVL.

The chain links TRBV7-8 to TRBJ2-1; 11 bases align to TRBD2. The V gene's germline CDR1 is SGHVS and CDR2 FQNEAQ. The length of the CDR3 is 15 residues. V gave up 2 bases and J gave up 7 bases; unmatched junction bases: 4. CDR3 in amino acids: CASSLLAGGRNEQFF. CDR3 DNA: TGTGCCAGCAGCTTACTAGCGGGAGGTCGGAATGAGCAGTTCTTC.

The chain has TRBV7-9 and TRBJ1-4; D is unresolved. This CDR3 has 15 residues. The V gene's germline CDR1 is SEHNR and CDR2 FQNEAQ (reference sequence). Deletions cut 2 bases from V and 0 bases from J, with 7 bases between. The CDR3 sequence is CASSLTGTTNEKLFF. The CDR3 DNA reads TGTGCCAGCAGCTTAACCGGGACAACTAATGAAAAACTGTTTTTT.

CDR3 in amino acids: CASTSVGGYTEAFF. The CDR3 DNA sequence: TGTGCCAGCACCTCCGTCGGGGGTTACACTGAAGCTTTCTTT. The chain has TRBV2 and TRBJ1-1; weak D call: TRBD1 (5 bases). The V gene lost 7 bases and the J gene lost 3 bases, with 15 bases spanning the gap. Germline V lookup: CDR1 SNHLY, CDR2 FYNNEI. The length of the CDR3 is 14 residues. Looking up the rest from reference TRBV2 and TRBJ1-1 gives the full variable domain: EPEVTQTPSHQVTQMGQEVILRCVPISNHLYFYWYRQILGQKVEFLVSFYNNEISEKSEIFDDQFSVERPDGSNFTLKIRSTKLEDSAMYFCASTSVGGYTEAFFGQGTRLTVV.

This chain connects TRBV28 to TRBJ2-7; D not resolved. CDR3 size: 15 residues. Between the trimmed V and J ends, which lost 3 bases and 0 bases, there was a span of 12 bases. Germline CDR1 is MDHEN and CDR2 is SYDVKM. CDR3 DNA: TGTGCCAGCAGTTTCGGATTCCTGAGCTCCTACGAGCAGTACTTC. Amino acids: CASSFGFLSSYEQYF.